This note documents a single T cell receptor (beta chain) sequence. Base qualities were left out, and no much larger clone turns up one base away. In light of the paper, this sample's treatment or condition label describes: live attenuated yellow fever vaccine strain. A standard Ficoll-Paque protocol was used to isolate PBMCs from peripheral blood. Epitope-specific CD8 T cells were sorted with a dextramer loaded with the yellow fever NS4B epitope peptide, and anti-CD3 and anti-CD8 staining was applied. TriZol was used to extract RNA from bulk PBMCs, CD4 and CD8 fractions, and dextramer-positive and dextramer-negative fractions. The data were obtained in a study of T cells after yellow fever vaccination (dated by TCRdb to between 2018 and 2021). For the study in its entirety: Libraries from fractions with low cell numbers were prepared with the SMART-Seq v4 Ultra Low Input RNA kit. Bulk TCR alpha and beta repertoires were sequenced longitudinally to track T-cell clones before and after primary and booster YFV17D yellow fever vaccination. Bulk PBMC replicates and cell subsets were isolated from blood drawn at multiple timepoints before and after both primary and secondary immunization. Two healthy male donors, one aged 18 to 29 and one aged 30 to 40 years, made up the cohort.

Findings and caveats that apply to the study as a whole: The study included only a couple of donors, which limits how far the findings can be generalized. FACS-sorted repertoires could contain abundant contaminating clonotypes from the bulk population, so computational filtering was required. The secondary T-cell response was found to be weaker but faster than the primary response, with a peak reached on day 5 rather than on day 15. A small fraction of clonotypes appeared in both the CD4 and CD8 compartments, likely as a result of convergent recombination. After the booster, most of the clones that had expanded following primary vaccination were detected again (almost 98% of CD4 and 80% to 90% of CD8), which suggests that memory was broadly maintained.

TCR cDNA was synthesized by 5'RACE template switching, through which a universal primer site and unique molecular identifiers were introduced. Priming of cDNA synthesis was performed from both the TCR alpha and TCR beta constant segments. Two PCR steps were used to amplify libraries, with sample barcodes and sequencing adapters being added in the second step. Sequencing of libraries was done on Illumina HiSeq 2500 (2x100 bp) or NovaSeq (2x150 bp). In the paper's pipeline: MIGEC was used to demultiplex reads and collapse the reads into UMI consensus sequences, and MiXCR was used for V(D)J alignment. Vaccine-responding clonotypes were identified with edgeR using replicate PBMC samples, with FDR below 0.01 and a log2 fold change above 5 up to day 15 being required. Bulk clonotypes were assigned CD4 or CD8 identity according to which sequenced CD4 or CD8 repertoire held them at higher abundance. A clonotype counted as NS4B-specific if enriched at least 10-fold in dextramer-positive versus dextramer-negative fractions, with CD4-biased clonotypes left out. The public reads were run again by TCRdb, first through fastp at Q25 and then through MiXCR, and only productive beta chains were kept. One record per CDR3 amino acid sequence lists the most common genes and DNA. These V and J calls rely on TCRdb rather than the paper's analysis. The sample data list 96,000 or so distinct CDR3 sequences, and about 8.8% of these were observed just once. The ten top clones hold around 17% of the sample.

The germline V gene (reference sequence) provides CDR1 SEHNR and CDR2 FQNEAQ. From cysteine to phenylalanine, the CDR3 is 14 amino acids long. The entry retains the CDR3 DNA only, 42 bases that are in frame from base 1. V is shortened by 4 bases, J by 1 base, and the region joining them spans 10 bases. The source material was CD8+ T cells not binding an NS4B(214-222) dextramer, sorted from PBMCs, sampled approximately 15 days after the first yellow fever vaccination. This sample's cell subset or site label indicates: NS4B epitope dextramer-negative CD8 T cells. The rearranged segments are TRBV7-9 and TRBJ1-2; the D gene is perhaps TRBD1, from 5 matching bases. The receptor comes from a man between 18 and 29 years old who received the YFV17D yellow fever vaccine. The CDR3 loop reads CASSSGPDNYGYTF. The DNA sequence is given as TGTGCCAGCAGCTCGGGACCTGATAACTATGGCTACACCTTC.